The 29 T cell receptor beta chains given below trace back to one sample, sequenced in a study of blood T cells in healthy people across ages (dated by TCRdb to about 2015). Library prep was done by 5' RACE. Data came from an Illumina HiSeq 2500. A second about 6 to 11 cycle PCR used a sample-barcoded 5' primer and a J-beta primer mix. The public sequencing data were trimmed at Q25 with fastp and processed into clonotypes with MiXCR by TCRdb, which kept only in-frame beta chains. Each CDR3 protein appears once, grouped with its most common genes and DNA. Recorded for this sample are 1,100,000 or so distinct CDR3 sequences; 35% to 55% of them occurred a single time. The top ten hold approximately 17% of the sample. Sequencing used blood. All receptors derive from an older woman in good health.

With regard to this clonotype: A much larger clone lies one base from this, so it may be a read error. V gene TRBV11-2 combines with J gene TRBJ1-1; D perhaps matches TRBD1 (5 bases). This CDR3 region has 16 residues. Germline V gives CDR1 SGHAT, CDR2 FQNNGV. The CDR3 sequence is CPSSLLTRGMNTEAFF. DNA of the CDR3: TGTCCCAGCAGCTTACTAACGAGGGGCATGAACACTGAAGCTTTCTTT.

This chain uses TRBV7-9 with TRBJ2-5; unclear D gene. Germline CDR1 is SEHNR and CDR2 is FQNEAQ (reference sequence). Trimming took 8 bases from V and 0 from J, leaving 7 bases between them. This CDR3 comprises 12 residues. The CDR3 spells CASVLYQETQYF. The CDR3 nucleotides read TGTGCCAGCGTTTTGTACCAAGAGACCCAGTACTTC. Based on the CDR3 plus reference TRBV7-9 and TRBJ2-5, the full variable domain is DTGVSQNPRHKITKRGQNVTFRCDPISEHNRLYWYRQTLGQGPEFLTYFQNEAQLEKSRLLSDRFSAERPKGSFSTLEIQRTEQGDSAMYLCASVLYQETQYFGPGTRLLVL.

The rearrangement joins TRBV5-1 to TRBJ2-7; D may match TRBD1 or TRBD2 (5 bases each). The CDR3 consists of 15 residues. Germline CDR1 SGHRS, CDR2 YFSETQ. V was trimmed by 4 bases and J by 7 bases, leaving 21 bases between them. CDR3 loop: CASSPSSGTLPEQYF. CDR3 bases: TGCGCCAGCAGCCCCTCGTCAGGGACCCTACCTGAGCAGTACTTC.

The rearrangement links TRBV20-1 to TRBJ2-1, with D possibly matching TRBD1 (6 bases). V lost 2 bases, J lost 9 bases, and 14 bases lay in between. This CDR3 contains 13 residues. The V gene's germline CDR1 is DFQATT and CDR2 SNEGSKA (reference sequence). DNA for the CDR3: TGCAGTGCTAGAAGGACAGTCGGAGGTGAGCAGTTCTTC. It is translated as CSARRTVGGEQFF.

The chain joins TRBV21-1 to TRBJ1-5; the table's D call of TRBD1 was not tested on the DNA. TRBV21-1 is assigned pseudogene status. The CDR3 is 16 residues long. The CDR3 DNA reads TGTGCCAGCAGCAATAGGACAGCCTATAGCAATCAGCCCCAGCATTTT. It codes for CASSNRTAYSNQPQHF.

This chain links TRBV12-3 or TRBV12-4 with TRBJ2-3; the D is unclear. Trimming cost V 6 bases and J 0 bases, with 7 bases left between them. This CDR3 is built from 13 residues. CDR3 amino acids: CASRDDSTDTQYF. DNA of the CDR3: TGTGCCAGCAGGGATGACAGCACAGATACGCAGTATTTT.

The chain links TRBV25-1 to TRBJ2-5, with TRBD2 matching 12 bases. CDR1 MGHDK and CDR2 SYGVNS come from the germline V gene. The CDR3 totals 14 residues. Trimming cost V 2 bases and J 11 bases; bases outside gene matches: 6. CDR3 coding DNA: TGTGCCAGCAGTGAACTAGCGGGAGGGCATGAGCAGTACTTC. Translating it yields CASSELAGGHEQYF.

This sequence joins TRBV11-2 and TRBJ2-1; D is unclear. The CDR3 covers 11 residues. In germline, CDR1 is SGHAT, CDR2 FQNNGV. Between the trimmed V and J ends, which lost 5 bases and 8 bases, there was a span of 7 bases. CDR3 residues: CASSVHYEQFF. The CDR3 nucleotides read TGTGCCAGCAGCGTACATTATGAGCAGTTCTTC.

This clonotype was detected once. The chain uses TRBV25-1 and TRBJ1-1, with a tentative D call TRBD1 (6 bases). V lost 5 bases and J lost 2, with 15 bases in between. CDR1 is MGHDK and CDR2 is SYGVNS in the germline V gene. The CDR3 has 15 residues. CDR3 DNA: TGTGCCAGCAGTTCTCAGGACAGCTTCAACACTGAAGCTTTCTTT. It yields the protein CASSSQDSFNTEAFF.

Note on this clonotype: Just one base apart from a much larger clone, this may be a read error. The chain has TRBV29-1 and TRBJ2-5; D ambiguous. Trimming left V 4 bases short and J 4 bases short, with 10 bases between. This CDR3 spans 12 amino acids. Germline CDR1 reads SQVTM; CDR2 reads ANQGSEA. CDR3 bases: TGCAGCGTTGTAATTTCGCCAGAGACCCAGTACTTC. Residues: CSVVISPETQYF.

Turning to this clonotype: One end of the junction fails to match germline, which may point to a read error. The chain is built from TRBV3-1 and TRBJ2-1; D uncertain. The germline V gene encodes CDR1 LGHDT and CDR2 YNNKEL (reference sequence). This CDR3 comprises 13 residues. The CDR3 DNA reads as TGTGCCAGCAGTCAAGTTGGGTCTAATGAGCAGTTCTTC. Encoded protein: CASSQVGSNEQFF.

This clonotype was seen only a few times. The genes are TRBV19 and TRBJ2-3; D not resolved. The germline V gene has CDR1 LNHDA and CDR2 SQIVND (reference sequence). The CDR3 consists of 12 residues. V lost 3 bases and J 5 bases, leaving 6 bases between the germline ends. Here the CDR3 reads CASSIWEDTQYF. The CDR3 coding sequence is TGTGCCAGTAGTATCTGGGAAGATACGCAGTATTTT.

This clonotype was recorded once. The chain employs TRBV11-2 and TRBJ1-6; the D gene is possibly TRBD1 (6 bases). The CDR3 has 13 residues. The ends were cut back, 5 bases at V and 10 bases at J, with 12 bases in the middle. Germline CDR1 and CDR2: SGHAT and FQNNGV. The CDR3: CASSAWDNSPLHF. The CDR3 coding sequence is TGTGCCAGCAGCGCCTGGGACAACTCACCCCTCCACTTT.

The sample holds a few counts of this clonotype. The chain recombines TRBV25-1 with TRBJ2-7, with D perhaps assigned TRBD1 or TRBD2 (5 bases each). The CDR3 runs 16 residues. CDR1 and CDR2 (germline): MGHDK, SYGVNS. The germline V and J ends were trimmed by 0 bases and 0 bases, with 12 bases remaining between them. CDR3 bases: TGTGCCAGCAGTGAATATGCGGCAGGGAGCTCCTACGAGCAGTACTTC. Translation gives CASSEYAAGSSYEQYF.

V and J are TRBV20-1 and TRBJ2-5, with D possibly being TRBD2 (5 bases). The V end lost 6 bases, the J end lost 4 bases, and 12 bases lay between the germline ends. CDR1 and CDR2 from the germline V gene are DFQATT and SNEGSKA (reference sequence). CDR3 length equals 12 residues. The CDR3 loop reads CSAMDWRETQYF. CDR3 DNA: TGCAGTGCCATGGACTGGCGAGAGACCCAGTACTTC.

This clonotype was counted a few times. The rearrangement uses TRBV28 and TRBJ1-2; 7 bases match TRBD1. The length of the CDR3 is 12 residues. Germline lookup yields CDR1 MDHEN and CDR2 SYDVKM. The junction had 6 bases not matched to a gene; V was cut back by 7 bases and J by 7 bases. The CDR3 DNA follows: TGTGCCAGCACACGACAGGGACTTGGCTACACCTTC. Translation: CASTRQGLGYTF.

The V and J genes are TRBV5-1 and TRBJ2-1; no firm D call. TRBJ2-7 explains the end of the DNA better; the J call may be wrong. Germline values: CDR1 SGHRS, CDR2 YFSETQ. This CDR3 is built from 16 residues. DNA of the CDR3: TGCGCCAGCAGCTTTGTTGAGGTTAGCTCCTACAATGAGCAGTACTTC. Its translation: CASSFVEVSSYNEQYF.

In its sample, this clonotype was seen a few times. The rearrangement uses TRBV6-1 and TRBJ2-1, with 8 bases matching TRBD2. The CDR3 runs to 13 residues. The germline V gene encodes CDR1 MNHNS and CDR2 SASEGT. Trimming at V came to 6 bases and at J to 5 bases, leaving 3 bases not matched to a gene. CDR3: CASRGAGDNEQFF. Written as DNA, the CDR3 is TGTGCCAGCAGGGGAGCGGGGGACAATGAGCAGTTCTTC.

The chain is built from TRBV20-1 and TRBJ2-7; 9 bases align to TRBD1. This CDR3 has 14 amino acids. V trimming: 3 bases; J trimming: 2 bases; junction bases outside the gene matches: 5. Germline assignment: CDR1 DFQATT and CDR2 SNEGSKA (reference sequence). The CDR3: CSASDRQGAYEQYF. The CDR3 DNA is TGCAGTGCTAGCGACCGACAGGGGGCCTACGAGCAGTACTTC.

This clonotype was observed a few times. The rearrangement uses TRBV3-1 and TRBJ2-7, with D perhaps TRBD1 or TRBD2 (5 bases each). Germline V gives CDR1 LGHDT, CDR2 YNNKEL (reference sequence). V lost 1 base and J 2 bases, leaving 12 bases between the germline ends. CDR3 length: 15 residues. Written as DNA, the CDR3 is TGTGCCAGCAGCCAAGTGTGGGACGTCACCTACGAGCAGTACTTC. Its protein product is CASSQVWDVTYEQYF.

The CDR3 reads CSAPDRARARDNSPLHF. The CDR3, as DNA: TGCAGTGCTCCTGACAGGGCTAGGGCTCGGGATAATTCACCCCTCCACTTT. This sequence joins TRBV20-1 and TRBJ1-6, with 7 nucleotides matching TRBD1. The J segment lost 5 bases and the V segment lost 5 bases, leaving 15 bases of the junction unmatched. There are 17 residues in the CDR3. Germline loops: CDR1 DFQATT, CDR2 SNEGSKA (reference sequence).

The chain combines TRBV6-5 with TRBJ2-5, with D hard to call. Trimming removed 1 base at V and 2 bases at J, with 11 bases between. The CDR3 is 15 residues long. The germline gives CDR1 MNHEY, CDR2 SVGAGI. CDR3 DNA sequence: TGTGCCAGCAGTTACTTAGGTGGCCCACAAGAGACCCAGTACTTC. Translation: CASSYLGGPQETQYF.

This chain connects TRBV24-1 to TRBJ2-3; the D gene is possibly TRBD1 (5 bases). Germline CDR1 and CDR2: KGHDR and SFDVKD. V was shortened by 2 bases and J by 6 bases, with 23 bases between the two germline ends. The CDR3 length is 18 residues. CDR3 sequence reads: CATSDSRQGLSHRDTQYF. CDR3 nucleotide sequence: TGTGCCACCAGTGATTCGAGGCAGGGCCTTTCCCATCGCGATACGCAGTATTTT.

Notes on this clonotype: At one of its ends the junction is not consistent with the germline gene, which may arise from a read error. CDR3 sequence reads: CASSLDRQPNEKLFF. The DNA of the CDR3 is TGCGCCAGCAGCTTGGATCGGCAGCCTAATGAAAAGCTGTTTTTT. This sequence joins TRBV5-1 and TRBJ1-4; D remains ambiguous. CDR3 size: 15 residues. The germline V gene has CDR1 SGHRS and CDR2 YFSETQ.

V is TRBV18 and J is TRBJ2-7, with D maybe TRBD2 (6 bases). CDR1 is KGHSH and CDR2 is LQKENI in the germline V gene. CDR3 length: 15 amino acids. V gave up 1 base and J gave up 6 bases, with 16 bases separating them. The CDR3: CASSPRGEFPGEQYF. The CDR3 DNA reads as TGTGCCAGCTCACCACGCGGGGAGTTCCCCGGCGAGCAGTACTTC. Full variable domain (missing parts from reference TRBV18 and TRBJ2-7): NAGVMQNPRHLVRRRGQEARLRCSPMKGHSHVYWYRQLPEEGLKFMVYLQKENIIDESGMPKERFSAEFPKEGPSILRIQQVVRGDSAAYFCASSPRGEFPGEQYFGPGTRLTVT.

This clonotype was picked up a small number of times. The V call is TRBV10-3, the J call TRBJ2-6; D gene ambiguous. Germline V gene lookup returns CDR1 ENHRY and CDR2 SYGVKD. Trimming left V 3 bases short and J 2 bases short, with 11 bases between. The CDR3 extends over 16 amino acids. This CDR3 is CAISDPLQTGANVLTF. As DNA, the CDR3 is TGTGCCATCAGTGACCCACTGCAGACTGGGGCCAACGTCCTGACTTTC.

This clonotype was seen many times. The gene calls are TRBV28 and TRBJ2-7; D is uncertain. Trimming took 4 bases from V and 0 from J, leaving 16 bases between them. The CDR3 contains 16 residues. The V gene's germline CDR1 is MDHEN and CDR2 SYDVKM. As DNA, the CDR3 is TGTGCCAGCAGTTCTCCCGGCCACTTAAGCTCCTACGAGCAGTACTTC. It is translated as CASSSPGHLSSYEQYF.

The genes are TRBV2 and TRBJ2-7, with TRBD2 matching 12 bases. Per germline, CDR1 SNHLY and CDR2 FYNNEI. After removal of 8 bases from V and 4 bases from J, the junction contained 6 bases not matched to a gene. The CDR3 contains 14 residues. CDR3 sequence: CASAPLAGGYEQYF. The CDR3 DNA follows: TGTGCCAGCGCCCCACTAGCGGGAGGTTACGAGCAGTACTTC.

The rearrangement links TRBV6-1 to TRBJ2-7, with TRBD1 as a possible D gene (6 bases). The CDR3 is made up of 14 amino acids. Germline V gene lookup returns CDR1 MNHNS and CDR2 SASEGT. V shed 6 bases and J shed 2 bases, with 14 bases lying between them. The CDR3 loop is CASSVGRGPYEQYF. In nucleotides, the CDR3 is TGTGCCAGCAGCGTAGGCAGGGGACCCTACGAGCAGTACTTC.